The T cell receptor beta chain described here comes from a study of shared clonotypes between healthy human individuals. General study findings and limits: Blood was the sole source, and tissue repertoires probably differ. In a handful of donors, around 5% of naive CD4 clonotypes appeared in common.

Trimming removed 4 bases from V and 3 bases from J; junction bases left unmatched: 5. The CDR3 has 15 amino acids. Germline CDR1 is MNHEY and CDR2 is SVGAGI. Per the original data handling: Filtering differed for immunoSEQ, which gave only junction sequences without quality scores. Assay used: immunoSEQ multiplex PCR; TCRdb lists only in-frame clones, some missing. Clonal size and the V and J genes are those of that table, whereas D and trimming came from the DNA. The sample has 550,000 to 850,000 clones; over 60% are singletons. There are a few counts of this clone. The target antigen is unknown. This receptor was identified in a woman aged 25-40 years in good health. Sequences were obtained from memory CD4+ T cells sorted from blood. Specified subset: CD45RA-negative fraction. The rearrangement joins TRBV6-5 to TRBJ2-2; TRBD2 agrees at 7 bases. CDR3 protein: CASSSLADHTGELFF. CDR3 nucleotides: TGTGCCAGCAGTTCCCTAGCGGACCACACCGGGGAGCTGTTTTTT.